A single sample is the source of the 9 T cell receptor beta chains below, sequenced in a study of response to subunit inactivated influenza vaccine. One entry per CDR3 protein results from TCRdb running MiXCR on the RT-PCR reads. Among around 600,000 distinct CDR3 sequences listed, 11% were seen once. This same sample was also part of a study on T cells expressing NK-cell markers. Turning to that study: Beta-chain TCR cDNA was generated via 5'RACE template switching with UMIs.

Sequenced material: PBMCs from blood, taken on the day of vaccination. All receptors derive from a man between 45 and 60 years old who received an inactivated influenza vaccine.

This clonotype was observed at least ten times. This chain joins TRBV29-1 and TRBJ2-1, with 11 bases fitting TRBD2. Looked up from germline, CDR1 is SQVTM and CDR2 is ANQGSEA. The CDR3 sequence is 16 residues long. V shed 1 base, J shed 6 bases, and the junction held 8 bases outside the gene matches. CDR3 nucleotide sequence: TGCAGCGTTGAAGGTTCTTATAGCGGGAGGGCCAATGAGCAGTTCTTC. This gives the protein CSVEGSYSGRANEQFF.

This clonotype was observed a handful of times. The J gene is TRBJ2-1, the V gene TRBV25-1; tentative D call: TRBD2 (5 bases). V was shortened by 1 base and J by 3 bases, with 19 bases between the two germline ends. The CDR3 sequence is 18 residues long. Germline CDR1 MGHDK, CDR2 SYGVNS. The CDR3, as DNA: TGTGCCAGCAGTGAATTCCCAGGCCCCCACGGACTCTACAATGAGCAGTTCTTC. This codes for CASSEFPGPHGLYNEQFF.

The chain combines TRBV28 with TRBJ1-2, with D unresolved. The germline gives CDR1 MDHEN, CDR2 SYDVKM. Trimming pared 6 bases from V and 4 bases from J, leaving 12 bases between. The CDR3 sequence is 13 residues long. The CDR3, as DNA: TGTGCCAGCAGCCTTAGGCCGTCCTATGGCTACACCTTC. Protein sequence: CASSLRPSYGYTF.

This clonotype was seen a few times. This sequence joins TRBV7-8 and TRBJ2-1, with 10 bases aligning to TRBD1. The CDR3 runs 17 residues. Germline trimming cut 5 bases from V and 8 bases from J; bases unmatched to any gene: 15. In germline, CDR1 is SGHVS, CDR2 FQNEAQ. The CDR3 DNA reads TGTGCCAGCAGCCAGTTTATGGGGCCCGGACAGGGGGATGAGCAGTTCTTC. Its protein is CASSQFMGPGQGDEQFF.

This clonotype was counted ten times or more. DNA of the CDR3: TGTGCCTGGAGTGTAATCAGTTCCGAGCAGTACTTC. Translation: CAWSVISSEQYF. The chain combines TRBV30 with TRBJ2-7, with unresolved D. CDR1 and CDR2 (germline): GTSNPN, SVGIG (reference sequence). V lost 0 bases, J lost 6 bases, and 9 bases lay in between. The CDR3 length is 12 residues.

This clonotype was seen once. V gene TRBV12-3 or TRBV12-4 combines with J gene TRBJ2-2; D remains ambiguous. V gave up 7 bases and J gave up 3 bases, with 9 bases separating them. This CDR3 is built from 13 residues. The CDR3 loop is CASTISYTGELFF. As DNA, the CDR3 is TGTGCCAGCACCATATCTTACACCGGGGAGCTGTTTTTT.

V is TRBV6-2 or TRBV6-3 and J is TRBJ2-3; 7 nucleotides align to TRBD2. CDR1 and CDR2 (germline): MNHEY, SVGEGT. This CDR3 is 13 amino acids long. Unmatched junction bases numbered 4, after V lost 8 bases and J lost 2 bases. The CDR3: CASQRDPTDTQYF. Written as DNA, the CDR3 is TGTGCCAGCCAGCGGGACCCCACAGATACGCAGTATTTT.

The sample holds many counts of this clonotype. The CDR3 bases are TGTGCCATCAGTGAGTCTGACAGGAACTATGGCTACACCTTC. Amino acids: CAISESDRNYGYTF. This sequence joins TRBV10-3 and TRBJ1-2; maybe TRBD1 (6 bases). CDR3 length: 14 residues. Germline V gene data show CDR1 as ENHRY and CDR2 as SYGVKD. V lost 0 bases to trimming and J lost 2 bases, with 7 bases between them.

The chain carries TRBV29-1 and TRBJ2-7; TRBD2 might be the D (5 bases). Germline V lookup: CDR1 SQVTM, CDR2 ANQGSEA. Trimming stripped 8 bases from V and 0 bases from J, with 11 bases between. The CDR3 has 12 amino acids. The DNA of the CDR3 is TGCAGCTTCGCCCGGGACTCCTACGAGCAGTACTTC. This sequence encodes CSFARDSYEQYF.